The 11 T cell receptor beta chains listed next were all sequenced from one sample in a study of human T cells and chemical hapten exposure. TCRdb reprocessed the 5' RACE reads with MiXCR, giving one entry per CDR3 protein. The data contain 150,000 or so distinct CDR3 sequences, around 4% of them singletons. Total RNA was isolated from unfractionated whole blood. The receptors shown here come from a female donor in good health.

This clonotype has a count of ten or more. V and J are TRBV4-2 and TRBJ1-5; TRBD1 aligns across 8 bases. V dropped 1 base and J dropped 7; count of bases not matched to a gene: 6. Looked up from germline, CDR1 is LGHNA and CDR2 is YNFKEQ. The CDR3 has 15 amino acids. The CDR3 loop reads CASSQAAGGMQPQHF. In nucleotides, the CDR3 is TGTGCCAGCAGCCAAGCGGCAGGGGGCATGCAGCCCCAGCATTTT.

Points on this clonotype: A read error may produce the germline difference seen at one junction end. This chain connects TRBV7-7 to TRBJ2-3; D unclear. Per germline, CDR1 SSHAT and CDR2 FNYEAQ (reference sequence). This CDR3 has 14 residues. CDR3 sequence (DNA): TGTGCTAGCAGCTTTGGGCTTAGCACAGATACGCAGTATTTT. The encoded protein is CASSFGLSTDTQYF. Looking up the rest from reference TRBV7-7 and TRBJ2-3 gives the full variable domain: GAGVSQSPRYKVTKRGQDVTLRCDPISSHATLYWYQQALGQGPEFLTYFNYEAQPDKSGLPSDRFSAERPEGSISTLTIQRTEQRDSAMYRCASSFGLSTDTQYFGPGTRLTVL.

This clonotype was detected many times. This chain links TRBV6-2 or TRBV6-3 with TRBJ2-1; 7 nucleotides align to TRBD2. Germline trimming cut 4 bases from V and 13 bases from J; bases unmatched to any gene: 10. CDR1 and CDR2 from the germline V gene are MNHEY and SVGEGT. The CDR3 spans 13 residues. CDR3 loop: CASSFLAADYQFF. For the CDR3, the DNA is TGTGCCAGCAGTTTCCTAGCGGCGGATTACCAGTTCTTC.

This clonotype was counted at least ten times. The chain employs TRBV12-3 or TRBV12-4 and TRBJ2-7; D is undetermined. The CDR3 loop spans 13 amino acids. V lost 3 bases to trimming and J lost 5 bases, with 11 bases between them. The CDR3 protein is CASSFVAPHEQYF. In DNA, the CDR3 is TGTGCCAGCAGTTTTGTAGCCCCCCACGAGCAGTACTTC.

The chain couples TRBV7-2 to TRBJ1-4; unclear D gene. The CDR3 runs to 14 residues. V lost 1 base to trimming and J lost 3 bases, with 6 bases between them. CDR1 is SGHTA, CDR2 FQGNSA, per germline. CDR3 in amino acids: CASSLGLANEKLFF. CDR3 in DNA: TGTGCCAGCAGCTTAGGATTGGCTAATGAAAAACTGTTTTTT.

In this sample, this clonotype turned up many times. V gene TRBV9 combines with J gene TRBJ2-2; D not resolved. The CDR3 runs 12 residues. The V and J ends lost 5 bases and 5 bases respectively, with 7 bases between them. Germline V gene lookup returns CDR1 SGDLS and CDR2 YYNGEE. CDR3 region: CASSGTTGELFF. The CDR3 DNA follows: TGTGCCAGCAGTGGAACTACCGGGGAGCTGTTTTTT. The full variable domain, with the rest looked up from reference TRBV9 and TRBJ2-2, is DSGVTQTPKHLITATGQRVTLRCSPRSGDLSVYWYQQSLDQGLQFLIQYYNGEERAKGNILERFSAQQFPDLHSELNLSSLELGDSALYFCASSGTTGELFFGEGSRLTVL.

In regard to this clonotype: It may be a read error: a sequence one base away is much more abundant. The V gene is TRBV6-1, the J gene TRBJ2-7, with unresolved D. The CDR3 consists of 17 residues. Germline CDR1 reads MNHNS; CDR2 reads SASEGT. V lost 2 bases and J 5 bases, leaving 22 bases between the germline ends. CDR3 bases: TGTGCCAGCAGTGAATTTCCCGGGCCGGGCAATGGCGACGAGCAGTACTTC. Encoded protein: CASSEFPGPGNGDEQYF.

The table lists this clonotype with many counts. The genes are TRBV6-2 or TRBV6-3 and TRBJ2-3; D is undetermined. The CDR3 runs 11 residues. The V gene lost 6 bases and the J gene lost 6 bases, with 7 bases spanning the gap. The germline CDR1 and CDR2 sequences are MNHEY and SVGEGT. In DNA, the CDR3 is TGTGCCAGCAGAACTTTGGATACGCAGTATTTT. This gives the protein CASRTLDTQYF.

This clonotype turned up a few times. V and J are TRBV7-2 and TRBJ1-5; D is undetermined. The CDR3 covers 14 residues. Per the germline V gene, CDR1 is SGHTA and CDR2 is FQGNSA. The ends were cut back, 1 base at V and 4 bases at J, with 8 bases in the middle. The CDR3 region has the DNA TGTGCCAGCAGCTTAGTCAGATGGAATCAGCCCCAGCATTTT. This codes for CASSLVRWNQPQHF.

This clonotype occurred many times. The rearrangement joins TRBV6-2 or TRBV6-3 to TRBJ2-7, with 7 nucleotides matching TRBD1. Trimming removed 7 bases from V and 3 bases from J; junction bases left unmatched: 12. The germline V gene has CDR1 MNHEY and CDR2 SVGEGT. The CDR3 totals 15 residues. The CDR3 coding sequence is TGTGCCAGCACCGACCGGGACAGAGGATTCTACGAGCAGTACTTC. It is translated as CASTDRDRGFYEQYF.

This clonotype was seen ten or more times. The chain has TRBV4-3 and TRBJ1-2, with 8 bases aligning to TRBD1. J lost 4 bases, V lost 0 bases, and 7 bases had no gene match. The CDR3 loop spans 16 amino acids. Germline CDR1 and CDR2: LGHNA and YSLEER. Here the CDR3 reads CASSQERDRPTYGYTF. CDR3 nucleotides: TGCGCCAGCAGCCAAGAGAGGGACAGGCCGACCTATGGCTACACCTTC.